The 14 T cell receptor beta chains below come from one sample, sequenced in a study of CD8+ T cells in alopecia areata. Indicated treatment: oral pan-JAK inhibitor, 5-10 mg twice daily. The sequencing template was cDNA reverse transcribed from extracted RNA. TCRdb keeps only in-frame clones here, not all; method: immunoSEQ multiplex PCR. Among around 180,000 clones listed, roughly 70% were seen once. The material sequenced was CD4+ T cells sorted from blood, taken around week 50, from a patient treated with tofacitinib. These receptors originate from a human donor with alopecia areata.

The chain couples TRBV13 to TRBJ2-7; the match to TRBD1 covers 7 bases. CDR1 is PRHDT, CDR2 FYEKMQ, per germline (reference sequence). V lost 5 bases to trimming and J lost 0 bases; unmatched junction nucleotides: 10. This CDR3 has 16 residues. CDR3 nucleotides: TGTGCCAGCAGCCGCCGGGGACAGTTACCCTCCTACGAGCAGTACTTC. Translating gives CASSRRGQLPSYEQYF.

This clone was found a few times. The sample holds other DNA sequences that translate to the same CDR3. This sequence joins TRBV30 and TRBJ1-5; tentatively, D is TRBD1 (5 bases). Germline CDR1 is GTSNPN and CDR2 is SVGIG (reference sequence). V gave up 1 base and J gave up 4 bases, with 8 bases separating them. This CDR3 has 13 residues. CDR3 residues: CAWSGGDNQPQHF. The CDR3 DNA reads as TGTGCCTGGAGTGGGGGGGATAATCAGCCCCAGCATTTT. The whole variable domain, remainder taken from reference TRBV30 and TRBJ1-5, is SQTIHQWPATLVQPVGSPLSLECTVEGTSNPNLYWYRQAAGRGLQLLFYSVGIGQISSEVPQNLSASRPQDRQFILSSKKLLLSDSGFYLCAWSGGDNQPQHFGDGTRLSIL.

This chain links TRBV29-1 with TRBJ1-2, with D unclear. From germline, CDR1 is SQVTM and CDR2 ANQGSEA. The CDR3 consists of 11 residues. Trimming shortened V by 5 bases and J by 10 bases, and 14 bases separated the two germline ends. The CDR3 region is CSVSGGSNYTF. The CDR3 coding sequence is TGCAGCGTTTCCGGCGGGAGTAACTACACCTTC.

This clone turned up a few times. V gene TRBV25-1 combines with J gene TRBJ1-2; TRBD1 aligns across 7 bases. J was trimmed by 4 bases and V by 8 bases; bases with no gene match: 4. This CDR3 spans 12 amino acids. Germline CDR1 reads MGHDK; CDR2 reads SYGVNS. As DNA, the CDR3 is TGTGCCAGCCTCGGACAGGTCTATGGCTACACCTTC. This encodes CASLGQVYGYTF.

This chain links TRBV5-1 with TRBJ2-1; possibly TRBD1 or TRBD2 for D (5 bases each). Trimming pared 4 bases from V and 0 bases from J, leaving 8 bases between. Germline CDR1 is SGHRS and CDR2 is YFSETQ. The CDR3 length is 14 residues. The CDR3 loop reads CASSPGRSYNEQFF. Written as DNA, the CDR3 is TGCGCCAGCAGCCCGGGACGCTCCTACAATGAGCAGTTCTTC.

The chain is built from TRBV7-2 and TRBJ1-6; D may be TRBD1 (5 bases). The CDR3 loop spans 15 amino acids. The V end was cut by 5 bases, the J end by 14 bases, with 22 bases between. Germline-derived CDR1 and CDR2 are SGHTA and FQGNSA. The CDR3 DNA reads TGTGCCAGCAGCCTAGGAGTTGGGCAGGGTCGCTCCCTCCACTTT. Its translation is CASSLGVGQGRSLHF. The full variable domain, in which reference TRBV7-2 and TRBJ1-6 provide the parts outside the CDR3, is GAGVSQSPSNKVTEKGKDVELRCDPISGHTALYWYRQSLGQGLEFLIYFQGNSAPDKSGLPSDRFSAERTGGSVSTLTIQRTQQEDSAVYLCASSLGVGQGRSLHFGNGTRLTVT.

The chain employs TRBV6-1 and TRBJ2-3, with TRBD2 matching over 10 bases. Losses at the gene ends were 4 bases for V and 6 bases for J; bases not matched to a gene: 4. This CDR3 comprises 14 residues. CDR1 is MNHNS, CDR2 SASEGT, per germline. Here the CDR3 reads CASSAGTSEDTQYF. CDR3 coding DNA: TGTGCCAGCAGTGCCGGGACTAGCGAGGATACGCAGTATTTT.

About this clone: Other DNA sequences in the same sample also yield this CDR3. The chain employs TRBV29-1 and TRBJ2-5; TRBD2 agrees at 8 bases. The V gene's germline CDR1 is SQVTM and CDR2 ANQGSEA. CDR3 length equals 12 residues. Trimming removed 4 bases from V and 4 bases from J; junction bases left unmatched: 2. This CDR3 is CSVVAGGETQYF. CDR3 DNA: TGCAGCGTTGTGGCGGGGGGAGAGACCCAGTACTTC. Combining the CDR3 with reference TRBV29-1 and TRBJ2-5 gives the whole variable domain SAVISQKPSRDICQRGTSLTIQCQVDSQVTMMFWYRQQPGQSLTLIATANQGSEATYESGFVIDKFPISRPNLTFSTLTVSNMSPEDSSIYLCSVVAGGETQYFGPGTRLLVL.

The V and J genes are TRBV2 and TRBJ2-6; TRBD1 aligns across 7 bases. The CDR3 loop spans 16 amino acids. CDR1 and CDR2 from the germline V gene are SNHLY and FYNNEI. Trimming cost V 6 bases and J 4 bases; bases outside gene matches: 9. The DNA for the CDR3 is TGTGCCAGCAGGGACGGGACAGCGAACGGGGCCAACGTCCTGACTTTC. Translation gives CASRDGTANGANVLTF.

The chain joins TRBV29-1 to TRBJ2-7; D uncertain. CDR1 is SQVTM and CDR2 is ANQGSEA in the germline V gene. V was shortened by 0 bases and J by 6 bases, with 12 bases between the two germline ends. CDR3 length: 13 residues. The CDR3 nucleotides are TGCAGCGTTGAAGACCCGCCCGCCGCCGAGCAGTACTTC. Its protein product is CSVEDPPAAEQYF.

The V call is TRBV11-3, the J call TRBJ1-2, with TRBD1 identical over 7 bases. This CDR3 is 13 amino acids long. Looked up from germline, CDR1 is SGHNT and CDR2 is YENEEA. Trimming cost V 5 bases and J 10 bases; bases outside gene matches: 10. CDR3 protein: CASSLSGTGDYTF. The CDR3 DNA reads as TGTGCCAGCAGCCTATCCGGAACAGGGGACTACACCTTC.

This clone showed up just once. Because the CDR3's place on the DNA is in doubt, the DNA is left out and the CDR3 is given as listed by TCRdb. This chain links TRBV2 with TRBJ2-2; the D call of TRBD2 is as the table states it, not checked on the DNA. The CDR3 numbers 14 amino acids, ends counted. Looked up from germline, CDR1 is SNHLY and CDR2 is FYNNEI. CDR3 in amino acids: CASILEAGTGELFF.

This clone occurred once. The V call is TRBV29-1, the J call TRBJ1-6, with a tentative D call TRBD1 (6 bases). V was shortened by 5 bases and J by 10 bases, with 18 bases between the two germline ends. From germline, CDR1 is SQVTM and CDR2 ANQGSEA. The CDR3 is 14 amino acids. CDR3 coding DNA: TGCAGCGTTAGGACAGCGGATCCTAGATCACCCCTCCACTTT. This codes for CSVRTADPRSPLHF.

This clone was seen more than once but under ten times. This sample includes further DNA sequences coding for the same CDR3. This chain uses TRBV29-1 with TRBJ2-7, with a weak D call TRBD1 (6 bases). The germline V and J ends were trimmed by 6 bases and 1 base, with 10 bases remaining between them. The CDR3 spans 12 residues. CDR1 and CDR2 from the germline V gene are SQVTM and ANQGSEA. The CDR3 is CSVETGSYEQYF. The CDR3 DNA reads TGCAGCGTAGAAACAGGGTCCTACGAGCAGTACTTC.